This paragraph reports one TCR beta chain. Under the authors' procedure: Reference gene primer amplification gave nucleated cell count estimates. Data came from immunoSEQ multiplex PCR; TCRdb stores just in-frame clones and leaves some out. D and trimming were read from the DNA, whereas the V and J calls and clone size are those reported in that table. The table has roughly 130,000 clones, under 90% seen once. These data originate in a study of blood T cell repertoires in COVID-19. Across the whole study: Samples representing acute and convalescent COVID-19 were sourced from the United States, Italy and Spain. The cDNA or gDNA used as material had been derived from T cells, B-cell-depleted T cells, or PBMCs.

This CDR3 is built from 18 residues. CDR1 is WNHNN, CDR2 SYGVQD, per germline (reference sequence). Trimming left V 5 bases short and J 0 bases short, with 21 bases between. This clonotype was sampled from a woman aged 70 to 79 with acute or convalescent COVID-19. The sample was peripheral blood. The V gene is TRBV10-1, the J gene TRBJ2-3; weak D call: TRBD2 (5 bases). Here the CDR3 DNA reads TGCGCCAGCAGTTTGCGTCAGCCCGGTCGGGGTAGCACAGATACGCAGTATTTT. Its protein product is CASSLRQPGRGSTDTQYF.